These 31 T cell receptor beta chains were all obtained from the same sample, sequenced in a study of blood T cell repertoires in COVID-19. Here immunoSEQ multiplex PCR was the method, and the copy in TCRdb shows in-frame clones only, minus some. The repertoire holds 300,000 to 450,000 clones, 70% to 90% seen once, with 1.3% in the top ten. The sequenced sample was PBMCs or T cells enriched from blood (not recorded which). These receptors originate from a man aged 25-45 years who had recovered from COVID-19.

This chain connects TRBV15 to TRBJ1-1, with a weak D call TRBD1 (6 bases). The CDR3 is 13 residues long. Germline CDR1 reads LNHNV; CDR2 reads YYDKDF (reference sequence). Trimming stripped 2 bases from V and 7 bases from J, with 11 bases between. The CDR3 DNA follows: TGTGCCACCAGCAGATACCAGGGGTTTGAAGCTTTCTTT. It encodes CATSRYQGFEAFF.

About this clone itself: Other DNA sequences in the same sample also yield this CDR3. The chain uses TRBV12-3 or TRBV12-4 and TRBJ1-2, with TRBD1 as a possible D gene (5 bases). V lost 5 bases to trimming and J lost 4 bases, with 8 bases between them. This CDR3 is 12 amino acids long. The CDR3 reads CASSPDSYGYTF. For the CDR3, the DNA is TGTGCCAGCAGTCCCGACAGCTATGGCTACACCTTC.

The chain recombines TRBV7-9 with TRBJ1-1; D gene uncertain. CDR3 length equals 15 residues. V shed 1 base and J shed 4 bases, with 13 bases lying between them. Germline CDR1 and CDR2: SEHNR and FQNEAQ (reference sequence). CDR3 nucleotides: TGTGCCAGCAGCTTAGGATTCCCCGAGGGCACTGAAGCTTTCTTT. This encodes CASSLGFPEGTEAFF.

The V and J genes are TRBV7-3 and TRBJ1-1; D not certain. The CDR3 runs 13 residues. Germline CDR1 SGHTA, CDR2 FQGTGA. Trimming took off 5 bases at V and 2 bases at J, with 9 bases between the two ends. This CDR3 is CASSTSTNTEAFF. In nucleotides, the CDR3 is TGTGCCAGCAGCACCTCAACTAACACTGAAGCTTTCTTT.

The gene calls are TRBV5-6 and TRBJ2-3, with TRBD1 identical over 7 bases. The CDR3 has 15 residues. Germline V gene sequence: CDR1 SGHDT, CDR2 YYEEEE. After removal of 5 bases from V and 1 base from J, the junction contained 7 bases not matched to a gene. The CDR3 DNA reads as TGTGCCAGCAGTCGTAGACAGGGCCGCACAGATACGCAGTATTTT. It specifies CASSRRQGRTDTQYF.

V is TRBV3-1 (or the pseudogene TRBV3-2) and J is TRBJ1-1, with TRBD1 identical over 7 bases. V trimming: 8 bases; J trimming: 0 bases; junction bases outside the gene matches: 3. This CDR3 spans 13 amino acids. The germline gives CDR1 LGHDT, CDR2 YNNKEL (reference sequence). The CDR3 nucleotides are TGTGCCAGCGGGGGACAGCTGAACACTGAAGCTTTCTTT. It codes for CASGGQLNTEAFF.

The chain recombines TRBV7-6 with TRBJ2-5, with 8 bases aligning to TRBD2. The V gene end was trimmed by 3 bases and the J gene end by 6 bases; junction bases not matched to a gene: 24. Germline CDR1 is SGHVS and CDR2 is FNYEAQ. This CDR3 has 20 amino acids. The DNA for the CDR3 is TGTGCCAGCAGCTTTCTATCCCGGATCACAGCGGGGGCATTAAAGCAGACCCAGTACTTC. Amino acids: CASSFLSRITAGALKQTQYF.

This chain links TRBV20-1 with TRBJ1-2, with TRBD1 as a possible D gene (5 bases). V dropped 3 bases and J dropped 12 bases, with 14 bases sitting between them. This CDR3 has 11 amino acids. Per germline, CDR1 DFQATT and CDR2 SNEGSKA (reference sequence). The CDR3 here is CSARTVQGNTF. The CDR3 DNA reads TGCAGTGCTAGGACAGTTCAAGGAAACACCTTC.

The rearrangement uses TRBV7-2 and TRBJ2-5, with 7 bases aligning to TRBD2. V trimming: 5 bases; J trimming: 1 base; junction bases outside the gene matches: 13. CDR3 length equals 17 residues. Germline V lookup: CDR1 SGHTA, CDR2 FQGNSA. The CDR3 sequence is CASSLLVSGATQETQYF. CDR3 nucleotide sequence: TGTGCCAGCAGCCTGCTGGTCAGCGGGGCGACCCAAGAGACCCAGTACTTC.

This sequence joins TRBV7-3 and TRBJ1-5; D is undetermined. The CDR3 sequence is 13 residues long. The V end lost 6 bases, the J end lost 8 bases, and 14 bases lay between the germline ends. Looked up from germline, CDR1 is SGHTA and CDR2 is FQGTGA. CDR3 sequence (DNA): TGTGCCAGCAGTATCCGGCCCGGGGAGCCCCAGCATTTT. It codes for CASSIRPGEPQHF. The whole variable domain, remainder taken from reference TRBV7-3 and TRBJ1-5, is GAGVSQTPSNKVTEKGKYVELRCDPISGHTALYWYRQSLGQGPEFLIYFQGTGAADDSGLPNDRFFAVRPEGSVSTLKIQRTERGDSAVYLCASSIRPGEPQHFGDGTRLSIL.

This rearrangement joins TRBV5-1 to TRBJ2-2; 7 nucleotides align to TRBD2. Germline V gene data show CDR1 as SGHRS and CDR2 as YFSETQ. CDR3 length: 15 amino acids. With 6 bases clipped from V and 12 bases from J, the junction kept 17 bases outside the gene matches. The CDR3 nucleotides read TGCGCCAGCAATCACGGGGACGCCGGGGAGGGGCAGCTGTTTTTT. Protein: CASNHGDAGEGQLFF. Full variable domain (remainder filled in from reference TRBV5-1 and TRBJ2-2): KAGVTQTPRYLIKTRGQQVTLSCSPISGHRSVSWYQQTPGQGLQFLFEYFSETQRNKGNFPGRFSGRQFSNSRSEMNVSTLELGDSALYLCASNHGDAGEGQLFFGEGSRLTVL.

CDR3 coding DNA: TGTGCCAGCAGCTCACCCACCATCGTGGTAACAGAGCTCGGAGCTTTCTTT. Amino acid sequence: CASSSPTIVVTELGAFF. The rearrangement uses TRBV7-9 and TRBJ1-1; no firm D call. Trimming removed 4 bases at V and 10 bases at J, with 28 bases between. Germline V CDR1 and CDR2: SEHNR, FQNEAQ (reference sequence). The CDR3 is 17 residues long.

The rearrangement joins TRBV19 to TRBJ2-7, with TRBD1 matching 8 bases. The CDR3 spans 13 residues. Germline CDR1 and CDR2: LNHDA and SQIVND (reference sequence). V was clipped by 4 bases and J by 3 bases; unmatched bases: 2. The CDR3 here is CASSSGQGYEQYF. The CDR3 coding sequence is TGTGCCAGTAGTAGTGGACAGGGCTACGAGCAGTACTTC.

This rearrangement joins TRBV3-1 (or the pseudogene TRBV3-2) to TRBJ2-2; 7 positions match TRBD1. Germline assignment: CDR1 LGHDT and CDR2 YNNKEL (reference sequence). With V trimmed by 2 bases and J by 4 bases, 4 bases remained unmatched. The CDR3 sequence is 15 residues long. The CDR3 coding sequence is TGTGCCAGCAGCCAACAGGGACAGAGCACCGGGGAGCTGTTTTTT. The encoded protein is CASSQQGQSTGELFF.

The chain recombines TRBV7-2 with TRBJ1-1; 7 bases fit TRBD1. V was pared by 5 bases and J by 4 bases, with 10 bases of the junction left unmatched. CDR3 length: 15 amino acids. Germline-derived CDR1 and CDR2 are SGHTA and FQGNSA. Here the CDR3 DNA reads TGTGCCAGCAGCCCACCCCTGACAGGGCGCACTGAAGCTTTCTTT. It yields the protein CASSPPLTGRTEAFF.

The J gene is TRBJ2-7, the V gene TRBV18, with a possible D match to TRBD2 (5 bases). The CDR3 sequence is 16 residues long. V lost 6 bases and J 5 bases, leaving 23 bases between the germline ends. Germline V gives CDR1 KGHSH, CDR2 LQKENI. CDR3 nucleotide sequence: TGTGCCAGCTCCCCTTTTAAATCCTCCACCGGGGACGAGCAGTACTTC. This gives the protein CASSPFKSSTGDEQYF.

The chain carries TRBV6-2 or TRBV6-3 and TRBJ1-1; no reliable D call. Trimming left V 0 bases short and J 4 bases short, with 24 bases between. Germline CDR1 is MNHEY and CDR2 is SVGEGT. This CDR3 has 19 amino acids. CDR3 sequence: CASSYSPLVRGGGITEAFF. The DNA of the CDR3 is TGTGCCAGCAGTTACTCCCCTCTAGTCCGAGGCGGTGGTATCACTGAAGCTTTCTTT.

Only one count was recorded for this clone. This chain connects TRBV6-2 or TRBV6-3 to TRBJ1-4, with D unresolved. Germline V gives CDR1 MNHEY, CDR2 SVGEGT. V shed 0 bases and J shed 4 bases, with 15 bases lying between them. The CDR3 consists of 17 residues. The CDR3 spells CASSYSKRARGNEKLFF. In DNA, the CDR3 is TGTGCCAGCAGTTACTCTAAGAGGGCGAGAGGTAATGAAAAACTGTTTTTT.

V gene TRBV27 combines with J gene TRBJ2-7; 12 bases match TRBD1. Germline trimming cut 2 bases from V and 6 bases from J; bases unmatched to any gene: 11. Germline V gene lookup returns CDR1 MNHEY and CDR2 SMNVEV (reference sequence). CDR3 length equals 17 residues. CDR3: CASSLQSPGQGAIEQYF. The CDR3 DNA follows: TGTGCCAGCAGTTTACAATCCCCGGGACAGGGGGCTATCGAGCAGTACTTC.

The chain couples TRBV29-1 to TRBJ2-7, with 7 bases that match TRBD1. The CDR3 spans 14 residues. Germline V CDR1 and CDR2: SQVTM, ANQGSEA. Trimming took 5 bases from V and 4 from J; bases not matched to a gene: 11. This CDR3 reads CSVSSPGTEYEQYF. DNA for the CDR3: TGCAGCGTTAGTAGTCCCGGGACAGAATACGAGCAGTACTTC.

The chain recombines TRBV10-1 with TRBJ2-5; tentatively, D is TRBD2 (6 bases). The germline gives CDR1 WNHNN, CDR2 SYGVQD (reference sequence). The CDR3 consists of 14 residues. Trimming cost V 3 bases and J 4 bases, with 12 bases left between them. Here the CDR3 DNA reads TGCGCCAGCAGTGATCGGAGGGGCCGAGAGACCCAGTACTTC. It yields the protein CASSDRRGRETQYF.

This rearrangement joins TRBV5-1 to TRBJ2-2; 7 bases line up with TRBD1. In germline, CDR1 is SGHRS, CDR2 YFSETQ. This CDR3 spans 15 amino acids. V lost 4 bases and J lost 1; bases outside the gene matches: 4. CDR3 in DNA: TGCGCCAGCAGCCTGGACAGGTTGAACACCGGGGAGCTGTTTTTT. Translated: CASSLDRLNTGELFF.

The rearrangement joins TRBV27 to TRBJ1-5; D perhaps matches TRBD1 (6 bases). CDR1 is MNHEY and CDR2 is SMNVEV in the germline V gene (reference sequence). Trimming stripped 3 bases from V and 4 bases from J, with 13 bases between. The CDR3 spans 15 residues. The CDR3: CASSFTSQGNQPQHF. The CDR3 DNA follows: TGTGCCAGCAGTTTTACTTCACAGGGAAATCAGCCCCAGCATTTT.

This chain connects TRBV5-1 to TRBJ2-3; D might be TRBD2 (6 bases). CDR1 and CDR2 (germline): SGHRS, YFSETQ. V was cut by 1 base and J by 0 bases, with 12 bases left in between. The CDR3 consists of 16 residues. The CDR3 bases are TGCGCCAGCAGCTTGAGTGGCGGGACCAGCACAGATACGCAGTATTTT. Protein product: CASSLSGGTSTDTQYF.

The DNA of the CDR3 is TGCGCCAGCAGCATCTGGGCCCCGGATTCACCCCTCCACTTT. Protein: CASSIWAPDSPLHF. The J gene is TRBJ1-6, the V gene TRBV5-1; D not certain. The CDR3 runs to 14 residues. Germline V gene sequence: CDR1 SGHRS, CDR2 YFSETQ. Trimming stripped 4 bases from V and 8 bases from J, with 13 bases between.

This rearrangement joins TRBV2 to TRBJ2-7; 8 bases fit TRBD2. CDR1 and CDR2 from the germline V gene are SNHLY and FYNNEI. The trim removed 4 bases at V and 2 bases at J, leaving 7 bases unmatched. The CDR3 runs to 15 residues. This chain's CDR3 is CASSAGGLTPYEQYF. The CDR3, as DNA: TGTGCCAGCAGTGCGGGGGGGCTGACCCCCTACGAGCAGTACTTC.

V gene TRBV19 combines with J gene TRBJ1-3, with D unclear. Between the trimmed V and J ends, which lost 7 bases and 2 bases, there was a span of 9 bases. In germline, CDR1 is LNHDA, CDR2 SQIVND (reference sequence). This CDR3 region has 13 residues. DNA of the CDR3: TGTGCCAGTATGGTGTCGGCTGGAAACACCATATATTTT. Translating it yields CASMVSAGNTIYF.

The V and J genes are TRBV18 and TRBJ1-3; D ambiguous. Trimming removed 6 bases at V and 0 bases at J, with 12 bases between. Germline assignment: CDR1 KGHSH and CDR2 LQKENI. CDR3 size: 15 residues. In DNA, the CDR3 is TGTGCCAGCTCCCCTGTAGGGAGCTCTGGAAACACCATATATTTT. This encodes CASSPVGSSGNTIYF.

The J gene is TRBJ1-1, the V gene TRBV13; weak D call: TRBD1 (5 bases). The CDR3 runs 14 residues. Germline V gene data show CDR1 as PRHDT and CDR2 as FYEKMQ (reference sequence). Trimming removed 2 bases at V and 6 bases at J, with 13 bases between. CDR3 in DNA: TGTGCCAGCAGCTTATTAAGGGGAGGGGCTGAAGCTTTCTTT. Translation: CASSLLRGGAEAFF.

Here the CDR3 DNA reads TGTGCCAGTACTATCGGCAGGGGCGGTGAAGCTTTCTTT. It codes for CASTIGRGGEAFF. The chain links TRBV6-5 to TRBJ1-1, with D perhaps TRBD1 (6 bases). CDR3 length: 13 amino acids. Trimming took 9 bases from V and 7 from J, leaving 18 bases between them. Germline V CDR1 and CDR2: MNHEY, SVGAGI.

V usage is TRBV6-2 or TRBV6-3 and J usage is TRBJ1-2; 7 nucleotides line up with TRBD1. Trimming at V came to 6 bases and at J to 7 bases, leaving 8 bases not matched to a gene. Germline loops: CDR1 MNHEY, CDR2 SVGEGT. This CDR3 is built from 13 residues. The CDR3 spells CASSSGQFGGYTF. The CDR3 DNA reads TGTGCCAGCAGCTCGGGACAGTTCGGTGGCTACACCTTC.